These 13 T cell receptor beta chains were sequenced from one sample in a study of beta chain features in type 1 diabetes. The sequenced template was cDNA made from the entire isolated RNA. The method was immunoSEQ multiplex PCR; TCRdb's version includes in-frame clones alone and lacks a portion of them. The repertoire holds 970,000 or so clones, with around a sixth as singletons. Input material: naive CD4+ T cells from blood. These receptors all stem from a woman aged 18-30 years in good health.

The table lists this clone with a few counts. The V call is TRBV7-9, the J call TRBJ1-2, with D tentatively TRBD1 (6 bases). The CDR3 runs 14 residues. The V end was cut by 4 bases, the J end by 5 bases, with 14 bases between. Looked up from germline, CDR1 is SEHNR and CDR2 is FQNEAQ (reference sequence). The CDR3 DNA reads TGTGCCAGCAGCTCCCAGATAGGGGGATATGGCTACACCTTC. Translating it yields CASSSQIGGYGYTF.

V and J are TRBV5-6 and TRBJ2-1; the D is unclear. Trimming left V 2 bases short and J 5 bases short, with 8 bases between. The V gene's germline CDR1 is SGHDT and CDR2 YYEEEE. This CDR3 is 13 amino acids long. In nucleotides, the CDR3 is TGTGCCAGCAGCTTTAGACTCGACAATGAGCAGTTCTTC. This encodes CASSFRLDNEQFF.

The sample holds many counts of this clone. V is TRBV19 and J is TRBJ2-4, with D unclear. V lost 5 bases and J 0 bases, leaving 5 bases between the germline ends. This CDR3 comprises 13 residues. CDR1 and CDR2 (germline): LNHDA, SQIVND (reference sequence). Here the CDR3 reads CASSSGAKNIQYF. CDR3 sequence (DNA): TGTGCCAGTAGTTCAGGAGCCAAAAACATTCAGTACTTC.

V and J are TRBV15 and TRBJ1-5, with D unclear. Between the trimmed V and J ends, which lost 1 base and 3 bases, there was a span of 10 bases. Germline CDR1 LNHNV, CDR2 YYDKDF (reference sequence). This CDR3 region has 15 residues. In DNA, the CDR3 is TGTGCCACCAGCAGAGTCGGGTCAGACAATCAGCCCCAGCATTTT. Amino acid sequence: CATSRVGSDNQPQHF.

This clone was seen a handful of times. This CDR3 is CASSSQGIWYEQYF. Here the CDR3 DNA reads TGTGCCAGCAGCTCACAAGGGATTTGGTACGAGCAGTACTTC. The rearrangement links TRBV6-5 to TRBJ2-7, with D unresolved. The CDR3 contains 14 residues. CDR1 and CDR2 from the germline V gene are MNHEY and SVGAGI. Trimming removed 6 bases from V and 4 bases from J, with 16 bases in between.

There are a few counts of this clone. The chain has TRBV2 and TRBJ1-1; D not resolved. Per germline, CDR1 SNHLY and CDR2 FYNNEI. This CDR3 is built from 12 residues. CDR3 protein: CDPSRINTEAFF. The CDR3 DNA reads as TGTGACCCTAGCAGGATCAACACTGAAGCTTTCTTT.

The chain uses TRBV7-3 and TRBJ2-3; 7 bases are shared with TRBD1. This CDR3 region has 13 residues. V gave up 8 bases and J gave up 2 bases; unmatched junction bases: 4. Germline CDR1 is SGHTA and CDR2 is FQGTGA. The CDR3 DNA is TGTGCCAGCCGGGACAGTATCACAGATACGCAGTATTTT. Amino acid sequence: CASRDSITDTQYF.

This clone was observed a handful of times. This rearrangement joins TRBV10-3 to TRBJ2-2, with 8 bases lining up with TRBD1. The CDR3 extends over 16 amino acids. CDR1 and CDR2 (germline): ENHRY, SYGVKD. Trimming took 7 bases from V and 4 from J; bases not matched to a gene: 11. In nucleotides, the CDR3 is TGTGCCATCAAGACAGGGGACGGGAGACTCACCGGGGAGCTGTTTTTT. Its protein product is CAIKTGDGRLTGELFF.

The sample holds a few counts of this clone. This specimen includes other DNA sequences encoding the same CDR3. The CDR3 loop is CASSLVAGGTGELFF. CDR3 bases: TGTGCCAGCAGCTTGGTAGCGGGAGGTACCGGGGAGCTGTTTTTT. The J gene is TRBJ2-2, the V gene TRBV5-6, with 10 nucleotides matching TRBD2. The CDR3 loop spans 15 amino acids. The junction had 1 base not matched to a gene; V was cut back by 0 bases and J by 5 bases. Looked up from germline, CDR1 is SGHDT and CDR2 is YYEEEE.

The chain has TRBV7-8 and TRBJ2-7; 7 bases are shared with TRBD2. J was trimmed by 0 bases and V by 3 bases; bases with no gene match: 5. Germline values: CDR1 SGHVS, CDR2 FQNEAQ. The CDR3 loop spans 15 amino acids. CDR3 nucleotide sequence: TGTGCCAGCAGCTTCGCCGGGACTACCTCCTACGAGCAGTACTTC. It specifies CASSFAGTTSYEQYF.

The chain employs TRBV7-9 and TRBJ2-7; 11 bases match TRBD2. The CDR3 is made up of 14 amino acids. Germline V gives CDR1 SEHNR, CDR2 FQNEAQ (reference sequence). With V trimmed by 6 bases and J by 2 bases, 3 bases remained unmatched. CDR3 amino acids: CASRDSGRAYEQYF. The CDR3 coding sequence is TGTGCCAGCAGAGATAGCGGGAGGGCCTACGAGCAGTACTTC.

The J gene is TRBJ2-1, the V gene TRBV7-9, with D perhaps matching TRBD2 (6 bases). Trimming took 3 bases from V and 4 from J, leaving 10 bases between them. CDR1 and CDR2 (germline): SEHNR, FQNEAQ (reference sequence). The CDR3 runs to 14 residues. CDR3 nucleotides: TGTGCCAGCAGCTTCGGGACTCCTTACAATGAGCAGTTCTTC. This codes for CASSFGTPYNEQFF.

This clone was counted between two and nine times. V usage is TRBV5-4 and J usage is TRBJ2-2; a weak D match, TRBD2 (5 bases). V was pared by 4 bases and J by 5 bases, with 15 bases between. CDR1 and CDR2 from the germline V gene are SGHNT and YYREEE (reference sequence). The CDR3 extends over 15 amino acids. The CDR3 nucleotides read TGTGCCAGCAGCCTCGGGATAACAACAACCGGGGAGCTGTTTTTT. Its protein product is CASSLGITTTGELFF.